This is a list of T cell receptor beta chains from one sample in a study of regulatory T cells in long-lasting Graves disease. TCRdb reprocessed the multiplex PCR reads via MiXCR and lists one record per CDR3 protein. Of 700,000 or so distinct CDR3 sequences listed, around 30% are singletons. The source was peripheral blood mononuclear cells (PBMCs), collected when the disease was refractory, from a patient treated with antithyroid drugs. The receptors derive from a female donor with Graves disease. Each CDR3 is given with its conserved first and last residue. Each record gives: CDR3 length, clone size, J gene, V gene, D gene, CDR3 protein, CDR3 DNA. D genes are given only for firm matches. The size field is filled for only some rows; it gives once, few, many or a size class.

>14|NA|TRBJ1-2|TRBV12-3/TRBV12-4|NA
CASSLGGLFYGYTF
TGTGCCAGCAGTTTAGGGGGCCTTTTCTATGGCTACACCTTC
>17|few|TRBJ1-5|TRBV6-1|TRBD1
CASSPDREGFGNQPQHF
TGTGCCAGCAGTCCGGACAGGGAAGGGTTTGGCAATCAGCCCCAGCATTTT
>15|NA|TRBJ1-1|TRBV19|NA
CASTPPGSGGTEAFF
TGTGCCAGTACCCCCCCCGGTTCCGGGGGCACTGAAGCTTTCTTT
>15|NA|TRBJ2-6|TRBV5-5|NA
CASSLTPERANVLTF
TGTGCCAGCAGCTTGACGCCGGAACGGGCCAACGTCCTGACTTTC
>15|few|TRBJ1-6|TRBV5-6|NA
CASSLSPVFNSPLHF
TGTGCCAGCAGCTTGAGCCCCGTTTTTAATTCACCCCTCCACTTT
>14|few|TRBJ1-6|TRBV30|NA
CACNTGRRYSPLHF
TGTGCCTGTAATACAGGGCGTCGGTACTCACCCCTCCACTTT
>14|NA|TRBJ2-3|TRBV12-3/TRBV12-4|NA
CASSYSVGSDTQYF
TGTGCCAGCAGTTATTCAGTGGGGTCGGATACGCAGTATTTT
>18|NA|TRBJ2-6|TRBV9|NA
CASSVEGLRDSGANVLTF
TGTGCCAGCAGCGTAGAGGGCCTTAGGGACTCTGGGGCCAACGTCCTGACTTTC
>13|NA|TRBJ2-1|TRBV7-3|NA
CASSLTGRDEQFF
TGTGCCAGCAGCTTAACGGGGCGGGATGAGCAGTTCTTC
>14|few|TRBJ1-2|TRBV9|TRBD1
CASRGGQENYGYTF
TGTGCCAGCAGGGGGGGACAGGAAAACTATGGCTACACCTTC
>16|NA|TRBJ1-1|TRBV11-2|NA
CASSFGAGGGGTEAFF
TGTGCCAGCAGCTTTGGCGCGGGGGGGGGGGGCACTGAAGCTTTCTTT
>15|many|TRBJ1-5|TRBV28|NA
CASSPIGVSNQPQHF
TGTGCCAGCAGTCCAATCGGGGTTAGCAATCAGCCCCAGCATTTT
>16|few|TRBJ2-7|TRBV29-1|TRBD2
CSVREGLAGGPGEQYF
TGCAGCGTTCGCGAGGGCCTAGCGGGAGGGCCGGGCGAGCAGTACTTC
>14|NA|TRBJ2-7|TRBV20-1|TRBD2
CSARSLAGHYEQYF
TGCAGTGCTAGGTCCCTAGCGGGGCACTACGAGCAGTACTTC
>16|few|TRBJ1-1|TRBV10-3|NA
CAISESLRGLSAEAFF
TGTGCCATCAGTGAGTCGCTTCGGGGGCTTAGCGCTGAAGCTTTCTTT
>14|many|TRBJ2-2|TRBV2|TRBD2
CASRAGGTTGELFF
TGTGCCAGCAGGGCGGGAGGGACCACCGGGGAGCTGTTTTTT
>12|many|TRBJ2-2|TRBV9|NA
CASSVGGGELFF
TGTGCCAGCAGCGTAGGTGGAGGGGAGCTGTTTTTT
>16|NA|TRBJ2-5|TRBV20-1|TRBD2
CSAQRGTSGRQETQYF
TGCAGTGCCCAGAGGGGGACTAGCGGGAGGCAAGAGACCCAGTACTTC
>12|many|TRBJ1-6|TRBV6-2/TRBV6-3|NA
CASSDGPLGLHF
TGTGCCAGCAGTGACGGCCCTTTAGGACTCCACTTT
>16|NA|TRBJ2-2|TRBV19|NA
CASSAQGFWDTGELFF
TGTGCCAGTAGTGCCCAGGGTTTCTGGGACACCGGGGAGCTGTTTTTT
>17|few|TRBJ1-1|TRBV2|TRBD1
CASTLKGQGATVTEAFF
TGTGCCAGCACCCTCAAAGGACAGGGGGCTACCGTCACTGAAGCTTTCTTT
>17|many|TRBJ1-2|TRBV28|NA
CASSIRPGKPPNYGYTF
TGTGCCAGCAGTATACGCCCGGGGAAACCTCCTAACTATGGCTACACCTTC
>16|NA|TRBJ1-5|TRBV20-1|TRBD1
CSAYGQGKGSIQPQHF
TGCAGTGCTTACGGACAGGGCAAGGGTTCAATCCAGCCCCAGCATTTT
>13|few|TRBJ1-5|TRBV12-3/TRBV12-4|TRBD1
CASSGQGYQPQHF
TGTGCCAGCAGTGGACAGGGGTATCAGCCCCAGCATTTT
>15|NA|TRBJ1-3|TRBV4-1|NA
CASSYERAPGNTIYF
TGCGCCAGCAGCTATGAAAGGGCGCCTGGAAACACCATATATTTT
>13|NA|TRBJ1-2|TRBV7-3|NA
CASGFGGPNGYTF
TGTGCCAGCGGCTTCGGTGGCCCTAACGGCTACACCTTC
>13|many|TRBJ1-2|TRBV28|TRBD1
CASSTGVGYGYTF
TGTGCCAGCAGCACAGGGGTTGGCTATGGCTACACCTTC
>13|few|TRBJ1-2|TRBV20-1|TRBD1
CSAHRGLLSGYTF
TGCAGTGCCCACAGGGGGCTCTTGAGTGGCTACACCTTC
>14|NA|TRBJ1-1|TRBV18|TRBD1
CASSTRDRPIEAFF
TGTGCCAGCTCTACCCGGGACAGGCCGATTGAAGCTTTCTTT
>14|few|TRBJ1-6|TRBV12-5|TRBD1
CASTQTGPNSPLHF
TGTGCTAGTACACAGACAGGGCCAAATTCACCCCTCCACTTT
>16|NA|TRBJ1-2|TRBV28|TRBD1
CASIAPTGPNNYGYTF
TGTGCCAGCATAGCCCCGACAGGGCCCAATAACTATGGCTACACCTTC
>15|few|TRBJ2-7|TRBV7-9|TRBD1
CASSPGTGGGNEQYF
TGTGCCAGCAGCCCCGGGACAGGGGGCGGGAACGAGCAGTACTTC
>13|NA|TRBJ1-1|TRBV20-1|NA
CSVLIQTNTEAFF
TGCAGCGTGCTAATCCAGACGAACACTGAAGCTTTCTTT
>15|few|TRBJ2-5|TRBV7-9|TRBD2
CASSLLAGSKETQYF
TGTGCCAGCAGCTTACTAGCGGGTAGCAAAGAGACCCAGTACTTC
>16|NA|TRBJ2-5|TRBV5-1|TRBD2
CASSDGLAGSQETQYF
TGCGCCAGCAGCGACGGACTAGCGGGGAGCCAAGAGACCCAGTACTTC
>13|many|TRBJ2-7|TRBV2|TRBD1
CASSEGQPYEQYF
TGTGCCAGCAGTGAGGGACAGCCTTACGAGCAGTACTTC
>14|many|TRBJ1-2|TRBV12-3/TRBV12-4|NA
CASRQKLESYGYTF
TGTGCCAGCAGACAGAAGTTAGAATCCTATGGCTACACCTTC
>15|many|TRBJ1-4|TRBV7-2|TRBD1
CASSLERGRDEKLFF
TGTGCCAGCAGCTTAGAGAGGGGGCGCGATGAAAAACTGTTTTTT
>14|few|TRBJ2-1|TRBV2|NA
CASSERGIGNEQFF
TGTGCCAGCAGTGAAAGGGGAATTGGGAATGAGCAGTTCTTC
>15|many|TRBJ1-2|TRBV27|NA
CASSLSGGGIYGYTF
TGTGCCAGCAGTTTATCAGGGGGAGGGATCTATGGCTACACCTTC